This T cell receptor (beta chain) was found in a study of shared clonotypes between healthy human individuals. Notes on the study in general: What limited the represented genetic and exposure-history diversity was the small number of donors.

Some 30,000 T cell genomes, or roughly 200 ng DNA, went into the sorted-subset replicate PCRs. TCRdb's copy holds only in-frame clones and misses some; the assay was immunoSEQ multiplex PCR. The sample contains 760,000 or so clones, around 96% of which appear only once. The naive CD8 population came from CD45RO-negative cells selected for CCR7, without terminally differentiated effector memory CD45RA+ cells. The germline V gene encodes CDR1 MGHRA and CDR2 YSYEKL. J was trimmed by 3 bases and V by 2 bases; bases with no gene match: 7. The length of the CDR3 is 16 residues. Turning to this clone: As yet, its antigen is unknown.

This sequence was found in a man aged 25-45 years in good health. This rearrangement joins TRBV4-1 to TRBJ2-5; 9 positions match TRBD1. The sequencing input was naive CD8+ T cells sorted from blood. The CDR3 DNA is TGCGCCAGCAGCCAACGAGCCGGGACAGGGAAAGAGACCCAGTACTTC. This gives the protein CASSQRAGTGKETQYF.